This T cell receptor (beta chain) was recorded in a study of Ad26.COV2.S vaccination and SARS-CoV-2 variants (dated by TCRdb to the early 2020s). About the study as a whole: Vaccine-arm donors were drawn from COV1001, a multicentre, randomized, double-blind, placebo-controlled phase I-IIa trial of Ad26.COV2.S in healthy adults. Ad26.COV2.S was administered intramuscularly at a dose of 5x10^10 or 1x10^11 viral particles, either as one shot or as two shots given 56 days apart. TCRbeta repertoire sequencing served as the tool for gauging how specific and how broad the SARS-CoV-2-reactive T cell receptors were following Ad26.COV2.S vaccination. A total of 32 samples were included in the TCR-sequenced set, comprising approximately 20 Ad26.COV2.S vaccine recipients, 5 placebo recipients and 8 SARS-CoV-2 convalescent individuals. Trial participants were randomized into five groups of five: low-dose or high-dose Ad26.COV2.S given once or twice, or placebo on both occasions. Blinding of investigators to trial group allocation was maintained during experiments and outcome assessment.

The research as a whole found: It was noted by the authors that total T cell responses may have been underestimated by the TCR breadth and depth analyses. Substantial breadth of spike-specific CD8+ and CD4+ T cell responses was reported after vaccination. Vaccine and placebo recipients had similar non-spike TCR breadth, a finding consistent with the vaccine containing only spike. Higher spike-specific TCR breadth was observed in Ad26.COV2.S recipients than in placebo recipients (P = 0.0014). The study was not powered to compare responses between vaccine doses or regimens.

About this clone: Its binding antigen is unknown. There are no base qualities to consult, and no much larger clone falls within one base.

The treatment or condition label for this specimen denotes: some 20 received Ad26.COV2.S at low or high dose, single or two shots; roughly 5 received placebo; per-sample allocation not given. For vaccine and placebo recipients, repertoires were sequenced using samples collected on day 63 after the first injection. Between 29 July and 7 August 2020, Cohort 1b enrolled some 25 adults aged 18-55 years at one site in Boston, USA. Ad26.COV2.S was a replication-incompetent adenovirus type 26 vector that expressed a prefusion-stabilized SARS-CoV-2 spike protein derived from the original Wuhan strain. According to the germline V gene, CDR1 reads SGHTA and CDR2 reads FQGNSA. The CDR3 covers 11 residues, taking in both the cysteine and the phenylalanine. CDR3 DNA is the only sequence kept; it has 33 bases, read in frame from the first base. V was cut back by 6 bases and J by 3 bases, leaving a gap of 6 bases between them.

TCRbeta CDR3 regions were sequenced with the immunoSEQ Assay. After extraction, genomic DNA underwent amplification by bias-controlled multiplex PCR, followed by high-throughput sequencing. The original pipeline was this. To quantify the absolute abundance of each unique TCRbeta CDR3 region, sequences were collapsed and filtered. Usable DNA was measured by amplifying reference genes present in all nucleated cells, and TCRbeta template counts were normalized to that usable DNA to estimate T cell fraction. Repertoire TCRs were annotated as SARS-CoV-2-specific by exact matching of V gene, CDR3 amino acid sequence and J gene to a known reactive TCR set. The reference SARS-CoV-2 TCR set was derived from MIRA and filtered for enrichment in COVID-19-positive ImmuneCODE repertoires, a step that removed public or cross-reactive TCRs. Using the MIRA antigens, annotated TCRs were further analysed by specific ORF or by position within an ORF. Breadth was defined as annotated unique rearrangements over total unique productive rearrangements; depth was the summed frequency of those rearrangements. TCR breadth was compared between groups using two-sided Wilcoxon rank-sum tests. Drawn from immuneACCESS, this table holds only the in-frame rearrangements with V and J called that TCRdb kept. Clones are partly lost; checked studies trace under half to an unresolved V gene and leave the rest unexplained. V and J calls plus clone size are reproduced from that table; the DNA served to infer D and trimming. This sample has under 500,000 clones in its table, and around 93% of those were observed once. The ten largest clones take up less than 2% of the sample.

The origin of this receptor is a person aged 18-60 years who received the Ad26.COV2.S COVID-19 vaccine or a placebo. The sample here was peripheral blood, taken in a trial of Ad26.COV2.S vaccine versus placebo. This receptor chain uses TRBV7-2 and TRBJ2-7; the D gene identity is not certain. CDR3 loop: CASRDFYEQYF. The nucleotides read TGTGCCAGCAGAGACTTCTACGAGCAGTACTTC.